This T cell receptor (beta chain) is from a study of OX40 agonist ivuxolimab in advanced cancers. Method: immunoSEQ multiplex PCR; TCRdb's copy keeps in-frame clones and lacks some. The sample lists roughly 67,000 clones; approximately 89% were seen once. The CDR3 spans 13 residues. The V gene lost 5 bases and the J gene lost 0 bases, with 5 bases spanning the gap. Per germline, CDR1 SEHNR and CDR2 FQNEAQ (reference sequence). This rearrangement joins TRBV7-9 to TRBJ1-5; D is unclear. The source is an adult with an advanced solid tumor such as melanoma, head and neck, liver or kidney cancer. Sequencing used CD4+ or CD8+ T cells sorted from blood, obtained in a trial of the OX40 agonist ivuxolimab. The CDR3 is CASSMTSNQPQHF. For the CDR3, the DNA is TGTGCCAGCAGCATGACTAGCAATCAGCCCCAGCATTTT.